This TCR beta chain was documented in a study of blood T cell repertoires in COVID-19. Whole-study context: From T cells, B-cell-depleted T cells, or PBMCs came the material, which was cDNA or gDNA.

Trimming left V 4 bases short and J 6 bases short, with 12 bases between. CDR1 is SGHVS, CDR2 FQNEAQ, per germline. The length of the CDR3 is 14 residues. Seattle patient enrollment occurred during active infection, with longitudinal follow-up thereafter. Method: immunoSEQ multiplex PCR; TCRdb's copy keeps in-frame clones and lacks some. The table records some 350,000 clones, around 87% of them present only once. The sequenced material came from peripheral blood. The genes are TRBV7-8 and TRBJ2-2; possible D gene TRBD2, 6 bases. This clonotype was obtained from a woman in her forties or fifties with COVID-19, enrolled during active disease. The CDR3 region is CASSSQLASGELFF. CDR3 nucleotide sequence: TGTGCCAGCAGCTCCCAACTAGCTTCCGGGGAGCTGTTTTTT.